The 31 T cell receptor beta chains below were found in one sample sequenced in a study of T cell changes during pregnancy in multiple sclerosis. Using immunoSEQ multiplex PCR, the repertoire was profiled, and TCRdb retains in-frame clones only, with some absent. The sample lists roughly 69,000 clones; roughly 92% were seen once. The sequencing used peripheral blood, collected in the second trimester of pregnancy. These receptor sequences come from a female donor with multiple sclerosis, enrolled in a pregnancy study.

This chain links TRBV4-3 with TRBJ2-1; 10 bases map to TRBD2. This CDR3 comprises 18 residues. Germline V gene data show CDR1 as LGHNA and CDR2 as YSLEER. V lost 0 bases, J lost 3 bases, and 8 bases stayed unmatched. The CDR3 coding sequence is TGCGCCAGCAGCCAAGAGCGCCCGGGACTAGCGAACTACAATGAGCAGTTCTTC. Its protein product is CASSQERPGLANYNEQFF.

The chain combines TRBV5-6 with TRBJ1-2; no firm D call. Germline lookup yields CDR1 SGHDT and CDR2 YYEEEE. The CDR3 is made up of 14 amino acids. Trimming cost V 2 bases and J 4 bases, with 12 bases left between them. CDR3 sequence reads: CASSFSQAAYGYTF. CDR3 DNA: TGTGCCAGCAGCTTCAGCCAGGCAGCCTATGGCTACACCTTC.

The chain is built from TRBV6-6 and TRBJ1-3, with TRBD1 as a possible D gene (6 bases). The germline V gene has CDR1 MNHNY and CDR2 SVGAGI (reference sequence). V lost 2 bases to trimming and J lost 0 bases, with 8 bases between them. The length of the CDR3 is 15 residues. CDR3 bases: TGTGCCAGCAGTTACACAGGGAGCTCTGGAAACACCATATATTTT. It specifies CASSYTGSSGNTIYF.

The chain carries TRBV6-1 and TRBJ2-3; perhaps TRBD1 as D (6 bases). Germline CDR1 is MNHNS and CDR2 is SASEGT. The CDR3 sequence is 14 residues long. V was trimmed by 3 bases and J by 2 bases, leaving 9 bases between them. CDR3 sequence: CASSDRGPTDTQYF. The CDR3 DNA is TGTGCCAGCAGTGACAGGGGCCCCACAGATACGCAGTATTTT.

The chain carries TRBV11-2 and TRBJ1-1; D remains unclear. Looked up from germline, CDR1 is SGHAT and CDR2 is FQNNGV. Trimming cost V 5 bases and J 6 bases, with 13 bases left between them. This CDR3 has 13 amino acids. Here the CDR3 reads CASSPLFIAEAFF. The CDR3 region has the DNA TGTGCCAGCAGCCCTCTTTTTATCGCTGAAGCTTTCTTT.

The J gene is TRBJ2-5, the V gene TRBV7-9, with unresolved D. Trimming took off 5 bases at V and 4 bases at J, with 11 bases between the two ends. Germline assignment: CDR1 SEHNR and CDR2 FQNEAQ (reference sequence). The CDR3 is 13 residues long. The CDR3 region is CASSAVGPETQYF. The CDR3 bases are TGTGCCAGCAGCGCCGTTGGGCCAGAGACCCAGTACTTC.

The genes are TRBV10-3 and TRBJ2-1; 10 bases agree with TRBD1. Germline V gene lookup returns CDR1 ENHRY and CDR2 SYGVKD. This CDR3 has 15 residues. V was pared by 5 bases and J by 9 bases, with 10 bases of the junction left unmatched. For the CDR3, the DNA is TGTGCCATCAGTATACCGGGACAGGGGCAGAGTGAGCAGTTCTTC. Amino acid sequence: CAISIPGQGQSEQFF.

Written as DNA, the CDR3 is TGTGCCAGCAGCAAAGTCCAGGGGGAAGCTCAGCCCCAGCATTTT. Translation: CASSKVQGEAQPQHF. V and J are TRBV21-1 and TRBJ1-5; the D call of TRBD1 is as the table states it, not checked on the DNA. TRBV21-1 is a pseudogene locus. CDR3 length: 15 amino acids.

This chain joins TRBV6-4 and TRBJ2-1; 16 bases are shared with TRBD2. The V segment lost 6 bases and the J segment 8 bases; nucleotides outside the gene matches: 7. Germline CDR1 reads MRHNA; CDR2 reads SNTAGT. The CDR3 has 16 residues. CDR3 sequence: CASSHLGTSGRDEQFF. DNA for the CDR3: TGTGCCAGCAGCCACCTGGGGACTAGCGGGAGGGATGAGCAGTTCTTC.

The rearrangement uses TRBV14 and TRBJ2-5, with D tentatively TRBD1 (6 bases). The CDR3 has 18 residues. Trimming left V 4 bases short and J 5 bases short, with 26 bases between. Germline lookup yields CDR1 SGHDN and CDR2 FVKESK. Here the CDR3 reads CASSPGVRGNLGVETQYF. The CDR3 DNA follows: TGTGCCAGCAGCCCTGGTGTCAGGGGCAACCTTGGGGTTGAGACCCAGTACTTC.

The rearrangement uses TRBV4-2 and TRBJ2-2; 8 bases map to TRBD1. Trimming removed 0 bases from V and 7 bases from J; junction bases left unmatched: 7. This CDR3 is 16 amino acids long. The germline V gene has CDR1 LGHNA and CDR2 YNFKEQ. The DNA of the CDR3 is TGTGCCAGCAGCCAAGATCGGCAGGGGGCTATCGGGGAGCTGTTTTTT. Translating it yields CASSQDRQGAIGELFF.

This clone was observed once. The V call is TRBV6-5, the J call TRBJ2-7; 8 bases map to TRBD2. The germline V gene has CDR1 MNHEY and CDR2 SVGAGI. J gave up 2 bases and V 7 bases, and 10 bases lay outside the gene matches. This CDR3 contains 15 residues. The CDR3 bases are TGTGCCAGCACCCTCGGGGGGGGGTCAGCCTACGAGCAGTACTTC. Residues: CASTLGGGSAYEQYF.

The V and J genes are TRBV7-2 and TRBJ1-1; D remains unclear. The germline V gene has CDR1 SGHTA and CDR2 FQGNSA. CDR3 size: 14 residues. V was shortened by 8 bases and J by 1 base, with 14 bases between the two germline ends. The CDR3 region is CASGLPNRNTEAFF. The CDR3 DNA reads TGTGCCAGCGGCCTCCCGAACAGGAACACTGAAGCTTTCTTT.

CDR3 sequence: CASSLTPGSYEQYF. For the CDR3, the DNA is TGTGCCAGCAGCTTGACCCCAGGCTCCTACGAGCAGTACTTC. J is TRBJ2-7 and V is TRBV7-9; no clear D. This CDR3 region has 14 residues. Germline CDR1 reads SEHNR; CDR2 reads FQNEAQ (reference sequence). Trimming stripped 3 bases from V and 0 bases from J, with 9 bases between.

This chain links TRBV7-2 with TRBJ2-3, with TRBD2 matching over 8 bases. The junction had 21 bases not matched to a gene; V was cut back by 2 bases and J by 8 bases. This CDR3 comprises 19 residues. Germline CDR1 SGHTA, CDR2 FQGNSA. This CDR3 reads CASSLFFSGGLLGFATQYF. CDR3 DNA: TGTGCCAGCAGCTTATTCTTCAGCGGGGGATTATTGGGATTCGCTACGCAGTATTTT.

The CDR3 loop is CASTGSLGETQYF. The CDR3 region has the DNA TGTGCCAGCACTGGGAGTCTTGGAGAGACCCAGTACTTC. V and J are TRBV6-1 and TRBJ2-5; tentatively, D is TRBD2 (5 bases). The CDR3 length is 13 residues. V was clipped by 7 bases and J by 4 bases, with 13 bases between them. Germline V lookup: CDR1 MNHNS, CDR2 SASEGT.

CDR3 sequence (DNA): TGTGCCAGCAGTTACTCGAACTACTACGAGCAGTACTTC. This gives the protein CASSYSNYYEQYF. This chain joins TRBV6-6 and TRBJ2-7; D gene ambiguous. Germline values: CDR1 MNHNY, CDR2 SVGAGI (reference sequence). This CDR3 is 13 amino acids long. V was cut by 0 bases and J by 3 bases, with 6 bases left in between.

The rearrangement uses TRBV29-1 and TRBJ1-4; 7 bases fit TRBD1. The J segment lost 8 bases and the V segment lost 4 bases, leaving 10 bases of the junction unmatched. This CDR3 has 14 amino acids. The germline V gene has CDR1 SQVTM and CDR2 ANQGSEA. CDR3 protein: CSVVKEGADEKLFF. In DNA, the CDR3 is TGCAGCGTTGTAAAGGAGGGGGCCGACGAAAAACTGTTTTTT.

The chain combines TRBV7-2 with TRBJ1-3; TRBD1 matches 7 bases. Germline lookup yields CDR1 SGHTA and CDR2 FQGNSA. With V trimmed by 5 bases and J by 4 bases, 14 bases remained unmatched. This CDR3 is built from 17 residues. The CDR3 DNA reads TGTGCCAGCAGCCCCCAGACAGGGTTTGTTGACGGAAACACCATATATTTT. This sequence encodes CASSPQTGFVDGNTIYF.

The chain carries TRBV2 and TRBJ2-5; tentatively, D is TRBD2 (6 bases). This CDR3 is built from 14 residues. V lost 3 bases to trimming and J lost 5 bases, with 13 bases between them. CDR1 is SNHLY, CDR2 FYNNEI, per germline. The CDR3 DNA reads as TGTGCCAGCAGTGACTTGGGGGGTTGGGAGACCCAGTACTTC. Translation gives CASSDLGGWETQYF.

The rearrangement joins TRBV19 to TRBJ2-2; D is unclear. V dropped 4 bases and J dropped 6 bases, with 9 bases sitting between them. The CDR3 spans 13 residues. Germline V gene lookup returns CDR1 LNHDA and CDR2 SQIVND (reference sequence). The CDR3: CASSTSVSGELFF. CDR3 nucleotides: TGTGCCAGTAGTACTAGTGTCTCCGGGGAGCTGTTTTTT. Full variable domain (outside the CDR3, taken from reference TRBV19 and TRBJ2-2): DGGITQSPKYLFRKEGQNVTLSCEQNLNHDAMYWYRQDPGQGLRLIYYSQIVNDFQKGDIAEGYSVSREKKESFPLTVTSAQKNPTAFYLCASSTSVSGELFFGEGSRLTVL.

The rearrangement joins TRBV5-1 to TRBJ2-7; D remains ambiguous. The V gene lost 0 bases and the J gene lost 3 bases, with 7 bases spanning the gap. This CDR3 contains 13 residues. The germline V gene has CDR1 SGHRS and CDR2 YFSETQ. The DNA of the CDR3 is TGCGCCAGCAGCTTGGACTTTTTCTACGAGCAGTACTTC. This codes for CASSLDFFYEQYF.

The V call is TRBV7-2, the J call TRBJ1-3, with 7 bases identical to TRBD1. The CDR3 is 13 residues long. Germline loops: CDR1 SGHTA, CDR2 FQGNSA. With 5 bases clipped from V and 4 bases from J, the junction kept 2 bases outside the gene matches. CDR3 amino acids: CASSPQGGNTIYF. The CDR3 nucleotides are TGTGCCAGCAGCCCACAGGGGGGAAACACCATATATTTT.

V usage is TRBV7-9 and J usage is TRBJ2-1; tentatively, D is TRBD2 (6 bases). The CDR3 runs 12 residues. The ends were cut back, 5 bases at V and 6 bases at J, with 8 bases in the middle. Germline lookup yields CDR1 SEHNR and CDR2 FQNEAQ (reference sequence). This chain's CDR3 is CASSHSGNEQFF. In nucleotides, the CDR3 is TGTGCCAGCAGCCATAGCGGCAATGAGCAGTTCTTC.

The chain links TRBV6-1 to TRBJ1-4; possibly TRBD1 for D (6 bases). Germline assignment: CDR1 MNHNS and CDR2 SASEGT. V shed 10 bases and J shed 2 bases, with 14 bases lying between them. The CDR3 extends over 14 amino acids. The CDR3 is CATYNRETNEKLFF. The CDR3 bases are TGTGCCACCTACAACAGGGAGACTAATGAAAAACTGTTTTTT.

The V and J genes are TRBV5-1 and TRBJ1-1; 7 positions agree with TRBD1. The junction had 11 bases not matched to a gene; V was cut back by 4 bases and J by 2 bases. Germline V gene lookup returns CDR1 SGHRS and CDR2 YFSETQ. The CDR3 loop spans 16 amino acids. This chain's CDR3 is CASSVGRTGPNTEAFF. The CDR3 coding sequence is TGCGCCAGCAGCGTTGGCCGGACAGGCCCTAACACTGAAGCTTTCTTT.

The chain recombines TRBV5-1 with TRBJ2-7, with D perhaps TRBD1 (5 bases). V dropped 1 base and J dropped 7 bases, with 12 bases sitting between them. Germline lookup yields CDR1 SGHRS and CDR2 YFSETQ. CDR3 length: 13 amino acids. In DNA, the CDR3 is TGCGCCAGCAGCTTGCAACAGGACCGTGAGCAGTACTTC. Translating it yields CASSLQQDREQYF.

The genes are TRBV7-9 and TRBJ1-1; a weak D match, TRBD1 (6 bases). The CDR3 totals 14 residues. Deletions cut 3 bases from V and 4 bases from J, with 12 bases between. Germline CDR1 and CDR2: SEHNR and FQNEAQ (reference sequence). CDR3 amino acids: CASSFPPGATEAFF. CDR3 sequence (DNA): TGTGCCAGCAGCTTCCCACCAGGGGCCACTGAAGCTTTCTTT.

V usage is TRBV19 and J usage is TRBJ2-5, with 10 bases matching TRBD1. The CDR3 is made up of 14 amino acids. V trimming: 6 bases; J trimming: 5 bases; junction bases outside the gene matches: 6. Germline CDR1 and CDR2: LNHDA and SQIVND (reference sequence). The CDR3 sequence is CASSPTGGEETQYF. The CDR3 DNA sequence: TGTGCCAGTAGCCCGACAGGGGGCGAGGAGACCCAGTACTTC.

The rearrangement links TRBV2 to TRBJ2-1; 14 positions match TRBD2. Germline V gene data show CDR1 as SNHLY and CDR2 as FYNNEI. J lost 7 bases, V lost 6 bases, and 14 bases had no gene match. The CDR3 contains 18 residues. CDR3 bases: TGTGCCAGCAGGCAAGGGACTAGCGGGAGAGGGGCGGGGAATGAGCAGTTCTTC. Translating gives CASRQGTSGRGAGNEQFF.

This chain links TRBV6-4 with TRBJ2-3, with D possibly TRBD2 on 7 matching bases. The germline gives CDR1 MRHNA, CDR2 SNTAGT. V was cut by 3 bases and J by 3 bases, with 13 bases left in between. The CDR3 sequence is 15 residues long. This CDR3 is CASSERGGATDTQYF. As DNA, the CDR3 is TGTGCCAGCAGTGAACGAGGGGGGGCGACAGATACGCAGTATTTT.